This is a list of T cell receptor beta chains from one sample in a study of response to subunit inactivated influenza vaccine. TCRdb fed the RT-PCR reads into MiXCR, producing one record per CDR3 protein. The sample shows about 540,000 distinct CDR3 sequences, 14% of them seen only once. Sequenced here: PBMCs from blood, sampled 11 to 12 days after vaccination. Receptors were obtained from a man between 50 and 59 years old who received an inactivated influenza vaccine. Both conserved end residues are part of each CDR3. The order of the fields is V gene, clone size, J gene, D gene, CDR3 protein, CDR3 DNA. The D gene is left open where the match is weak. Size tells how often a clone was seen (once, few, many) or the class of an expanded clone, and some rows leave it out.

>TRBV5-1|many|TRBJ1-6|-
CAREATNHYSYNSPLHF
TGCGCCCGTGAGGCCACCAACCACTACTCCTATAATTCACCCCTCCACTTT
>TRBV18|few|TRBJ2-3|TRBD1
CASSPPRTSMTGVEDTQYF
TGTGCCAGCTCACCTCCACGGACAAGCATGACAGGGGTAGAGGATACGCAGTATTTT
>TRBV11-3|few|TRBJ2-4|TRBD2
CASSPGLAGGENIQYF
TGTGCCAGCAGCCCAGGACTAGCGGGAGGGGAAAACATTCAGTACTTC
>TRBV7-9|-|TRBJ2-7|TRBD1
CASSLAPGQAYEQYF
TGTGCCAGCAGCTTAGCCCCGGGACAGGCCTACGAGCAGTACTTC
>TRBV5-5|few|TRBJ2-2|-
CASTTEGHGTYTGELFF
TGTGCCAGCACCACCGAAGGACACGGGACCTACACCGGGGAGCTGTTTTTT
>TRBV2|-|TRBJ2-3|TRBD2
CASSALAESTDTQYF
TGTGCCAGCAGCGCGCTAGCGGAGAGCACAGATACGCAGTATTTT
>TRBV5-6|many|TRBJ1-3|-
CASSLGYNTIYF
TGTGCCAGCAGCTTGGGATACAACACCATATATTTT
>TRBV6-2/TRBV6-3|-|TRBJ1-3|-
CASSYGQSSGNTIYF
TGTGCCAGCAGTTACGGACAGAGCTCTGGAAACACCATATATTTT
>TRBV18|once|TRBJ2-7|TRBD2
CASSPSSGGRGEQYF
TGTGCCAGCTCACCCTCTAGCGGGGGGCGAGGGGAGCAGTACTTC
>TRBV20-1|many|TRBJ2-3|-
CSANTDTQYF
TGCAGCGCCAACACAGATACGCAGTATTTT
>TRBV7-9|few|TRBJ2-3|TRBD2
CASSLLRGGSTDTQYF
TGTGCCAGCAGCTTACTGCGGGGGGGAAGCACAGATACGCAGTATTTT